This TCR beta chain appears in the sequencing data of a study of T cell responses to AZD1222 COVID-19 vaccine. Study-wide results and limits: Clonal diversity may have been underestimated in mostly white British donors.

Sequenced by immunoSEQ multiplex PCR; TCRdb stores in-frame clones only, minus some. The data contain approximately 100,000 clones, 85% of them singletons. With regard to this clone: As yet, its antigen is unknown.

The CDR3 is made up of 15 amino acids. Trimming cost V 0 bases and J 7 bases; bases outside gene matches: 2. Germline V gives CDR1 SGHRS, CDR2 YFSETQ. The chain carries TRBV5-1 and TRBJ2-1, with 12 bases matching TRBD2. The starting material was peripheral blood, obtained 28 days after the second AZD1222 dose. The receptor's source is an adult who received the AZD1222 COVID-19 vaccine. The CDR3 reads CASSLDGTSGNEQFF. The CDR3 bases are TGCGCCAGCAGCTTGGATGGGACTAGCGGGAATGAGCAGTTCTTC. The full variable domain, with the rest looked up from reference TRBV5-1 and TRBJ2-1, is KAGVTQTPRYLIKTRGQQVTLSCSPISGHRSVSWYQQTPGQGLQFLFEYFSETQRNKGNFPGRFSGRQFSNSRSEMNVSTLELGDSALYLCASSLDGTSGNEQFFGPGTRLTVL.